What follows are 24 T cell receptor beta chains derived from one specimen sequenced in a study of shared clonotypes between healthy human individuals. The naive CD8 subset, CD45RO-negative cells positively selected for CCR7, excluded terminally differentiated effector memory CD45RA+ cells. Produced via immunoSEQ multiplex PCR; TCRdb's table is partial and in-frame only. The table records around 2,000,000 clones, roughly 95% of them present only once. Specimen: naive CD8+ T cells sorted from blood. These receptors originate from a man aged 18 to 30 in good health.

This clone occurred once. V is TRBV11-2 and J is TRBJ2-7; D gene uncertain. Per the germline V gene, CDR1 is SGHAT and CDR2 is FQNNGV. Trimming removed 5 bases at V and 1 base at J, with 12 bases between. This CDR3 comprises 14 residues. CDR3 in amino acids: CASSAEDPSYEQYF. CDR3 DNA sequence: TGTGCCAGCAGCGCCGAAGATCCATCCTACGAGCAGTACTTC.

This clone was seen just once. The gene calls are TRBV28 and TRBJ2-5; a possible D gene is TRBD1 (6 bases). The germline V and J ends were trimmed by 7 bases and 0 bases, with 9 bases remaining between them. The CDR3 consists of 13 residues. Germline CDR1 and CDR2: MDHEN and SYDVKM. The CDR3 loop is CASTDRNQETQYF. The CDR3, as DNA: TGTGCCAGCACCGACAGGAACCAAGAGACCCAGTACTTC.

This rearrangement joins TRBV6-1 to TRBJ1-5; 7 nucleotides align to TRBD1. Trimming took 3 bases from V and 0 from J; bases not matched to a gene: 11. CDR3 length: 18 amino acids. Germline values: CDR1 MNHNS, CDR2 SASEGT. The CDR3, as DNA: TGTGCCAGCAGTGAGCCACAGGGGCACCGGTATAGCAATCAGCCCCAGCATTTT. It encodes CASSEPQGHRYSNQPQHF.

This clone has just one count. Other DNA sequences in the same sample also yield this CDR3. V is TRBV2 and J is TRBJ2-7, with D hard to call. CDR1 and CDR2 (germline): SNHLY, FYNNEI. This CDR3 region has 11 residues. V was pared by 6 bases and J by 1 base, with 4 bases between. CDR3 amino acids: CASSRSYEQYF. The CDR3 DNA reads as TGTGCCAGCAGCCGATCCTACGAGCAGTACTTC.

The V gene is TRBV27, the J gene TRBJ2-2; tentative D call: TRBD1 (6 bases). CDR1 and CDR2 from the germline V gene are MNHEY and SMNVEV (reference sequence). The CDR3 is 15 residues long. The ends were cut back, 3 bases at V and 1 base at J, with 9 bases in the middle. The CDR3 reads CASSFGQLNTGELFF. CDR3 in DNA: TGTGCCAGCAGTTTCGGACAGCTGAACACCGGGGAGCTGTTTTTT.

The chain couples TRBV9 to TRBJ2-7, with D possibly being TRBD2 (5 bases). Germline V lookup: CDR1 SGDLS, CDR2 YYNGEE. V was clipped by 4 bases and J by 5 bases, with 16 bases between them. The CDR3 is 14 residues long. The CDR3 coding sequence is TGTGCCAGCAGCCCCGGACTCTTCTTGGACGAGCAGTACTTC. Residues: CASSPGLFLDEQYF.

V is TRBV29-1 and J is TRBJ2-2; the D is unclear. This CDR3 contains 13 residues. The germline CDR1 and CDR2 sequences are SQVTM and ANQGSEA. V gave up 2 bases and J gave up 2 bases, with 6 bases separating them. CDR3 region: CSVETYNTGELFF. The CDR3 nucleotides are TGCAGCGTTGAAACCTATAACACCGGGGAGCTGTTTTTT.

This chain's CDR3 is CASSESASRNEQFF. The CDR3 DNA reads TGCGCCAGCAGTGAGTCGGCTAGTCGCAATGAGCAGTTCTTC. The chain recombines TRBV10-2 with TRBJ2-1, with D hard to call. V was pared by 0 bases and J by 6 bases, with 9 bases between. This CDR3 spans 14 amino acids. Germline V gives CDR1 WSHSY, CDR2 SAAADI.

This chain connects TRBV5-6 to TRBJ2-7, with 7 bases aligning to TRBD1. The ends lost 3 bases at V and 2 bases at J; junction bases unmatched: 11. The V gene's germline CDR1 is SGHDT and CDR2 YYEEEE. This CDR3 has 16 amino acids. Here the CDR3 DNA reads TGTGCCAGCAGCTCGGAACAGGGGTCATTCACCTACGAGCAGTACTTC. Its translation is CASSSEQGSFTYEQYF. Looking up the rest from reference TRBV5-6 and TRBJ2-7 gives the full variable domain: DAGVTQSPTHLIKTRGQQVTLRCSPKSGHDTVSWYQQALGQGPQFIFQYYEEEERQRGNFPDRFSGHQFPNYSSELNVNALLLGDSALYLCASSSEQGSFTYEQYFGPGTRLTVT.

The rearrangement joins TRBV7-9 to TRBJ2-7; no clear D. CDR1 is SEHNR and CDR2 is FQNEAQ in the germline V gene (reference sequence). This CDR3 spans 15 amino acids. V was shortened by 4 bases and J by 3 bases, with 16 bases between the two germline ends. CDR3 nucleotides: TGTGCCAGCAGCTACCCCGACGTGCTAGACTACGAGCAGTACTTC. The encoded protein is CASSYPDVLDYEQYF.

About this clone itself: At the DNA level, this CDR3 is encoded by other sequences in the same sample as well. The chain is built from TRBV6-1 and TRBJ2-3; D gene uncertain. V was shortened by 6 bases and J by 3 bases, with 13 bases between the two germline ends. In germline, CDR1 is MNHNS, CDR2 SASEGT. The length of the CDR3 is 14 residues. CDR3 loop: CASSEPSPTDTQYF. CDR3 coding DNA: TGTGCCAGCAGCGAACCGTCCCCTACAGATACGCAGTATTTT.

On this clone: Other DNA sequences in this sample translate to the same CDR3. V usage is TRBV5-1 and J usage is TRBJ2-7; D might be TRBD2 (6 bases). Trimming removed 3 bases from V and 3 bases from J, with 10 bases in between. This CDR3 contains 13 residues. Germline V lookup: CDR1 SGHRS, CDR2 YFSETQ. The CDR3 sequence is CASSWDGSYEQYF. Here the CDR3 DNA reads TGCGCCAGCAGCTGGGACGGGAGCTACGAGCAGTACTTC.

Concerning this clone itself: The identical CDR3 is also encoded by other nucleotide sequences in the sample. The chain recombines TRBV7-6 with TRBJ1-1; D unclear. V was trimmed by 1 base and J by 5 bases, leaving 8 bases between them. This CDR3 is 13 amino acids long. Per the germline V gene, CDR1 is SGHVS and CDR2 is FNYEAQ. Here the CDR3 DNA reads TGTGCCAGCAGCTTAGAACGGGAAACTGAAGCTTTCTTT. Encoded protein: CASSLERETEAFF.

The chain combines TRBV28 with TRBJ1-5; 8 bases are a match to TRBD1. The CDR3 is 17 amino acids. The ends lost 2 bases at V and 2 bases at J; junction bases unmatched: 8. The germline gives CDR1 MDHEN, CDR2 SYDVKM. CDR3 in amino acids: CASSLLLTDRGNQPQHF. DNA for the CDR3: TGTGCCAGCAGTTTACTTTTAACGGACAGGGGCAATCAGCCCCAGCATTTT.

This chain joins TRBV7-9 and TRBJ1-2; D is possibly TRBD1 (5 bases). Germline V gene data show CDR1 as SEHNR and CDR2 as FQNEAQ (reference sequence). The CDR3 totals 14 residues. Trimming stripped 2 bases from V and 8 bases from J, with 15 bases between. The CDR3 DNA sequence: TGTGCCAGCAGCTTAAGGGGTATGAAGTCGGGCTACACCTTC. It specifies CASSLRGMKSGYTF.

V is TRBV10-3 and J is TRBJ2-1; tentatively, D is TRBD1 (5 bases). This CDR3 spans 14 amino acids. Trimming pared 3 bases from V and 7 bases from J, leaving 13 bases between. The germline V gene encodes CDR1 ENHRY and CDR2 SYGVKD. The CDR3: CAISEGANRNEQFF. CDR3 DNA sequence: TGTGCCATCAGTGAAGGGGCAAACAGGAATGAGCAGTTCTTC.

The chain recombines TRBV7-6 with TRBJ2-7, with 11 bases lining up with TRBD1. Germline V lookup: CDR1 SGHVS, CDR2 FNYEAQ. The V gene end was trimmed by 5 bases and the J gene end by 3 bases; junction bases not matched to a gene: 12. This CDR3 has 17 residues. The CDR3 spells CASSPSPDRGPHYEQYF. The CDR3 DNA follows: TGTGCCAGCAGCCCCTCGCCGGACAGGGGGCCGCACTACGAGCAGTACTTC. Full variable domain (rest looked up from reference TRBV7-6 and TRBJ2-7): GAGVSQSPRYKVTKRGQDVALRCDPISGHVSLYWYRQALGQGPEFLTYFNYEAQQDKSGLPNDRFSAERPEGSISTLTIQRTEQRDSAMYRCASSPSPDRGPHYEQYFGPGTRLTVT.

This clone has more than one count but fewer than ten. This sample also contains other DNA sequences that code for the same CDR3. This sequence joins TRBV11-2 and TRBJ2-7; TRBD2 agrees at 9 bases. The CDR3 has 14 amino acids. In germline, CDR1 is SGHAT, CDR2 FQNNGV. Unmatched junction bases numbered 0, after V lost 1 base and J lost 2 bases. The CDR3 bases are TGTGCCAGCAGCTTAGGGACTAGCGCCTACGAGCAGTACTTC. Translation gives CASSLGTSAYEQYF.

The chain joins TRBV6-1 to TRBJ2-2, with D possibly TRBD2 on 7 matching bases. This CDR3 has 14 amino acids. Germline V gene lookup returns CDR1 MNHNS and CDR2 SASEGT. The V and J ends lost 2 bases and 5 bases respectively, with 9 bases between them. CDR3 bases: TGTGCCAGCAGTGAAAAGGGGGGGACCGGGGAGCTGTTTTTT. It codes for CASSEKGGTGELFF.

This rearrangement joins TRBV5-6 to TRBJ2-1; TRBD2 might be the D (5 bases). This CDR3 contains 12 residues. Trimming shortened V by 4 bases and J by 8 bases, and 10 bases separated the two germline ends. Germline CDR1 and CDR2: SGHDT and YYEEEE. Written as DNA, the CDR3 is TGTGCCAGCAGCCCCTCGGAGGATGAGCAGTTCTTC. Its translation is CASSPSEDEQFF.

This clone was found once. This chain joins TRBV11-2 and TRBJ2-5; possible D gene TRBD2, 6 bases. The CDR3 spans 13 residues. Trimming removed 8 bases at V and 0 bases at J, with 10 bases between. CDR1 and CDR2 (germline): SGHAT, FQNNGV. CDR3 protein: CASGGEYQETQYF. The CDR3 coding sequence is TGTGCCAGCGGCGGGGAGTACCAAGAGACCCAGTACTTC.

The rearrangement uses TRBV11-2 and TRBJ2-1; 9 bases match TRBD1. Germline CDR1 SGHAT, CDR2 FQNNGV. Unmatched junction bases numbered 14, after V lost 4 bases and J lost 7 bases. The CDR3 totals 17 residues. This CDR3 is CASSSGTGIIVGNEQFF. CDR3 nucleotide sequence: TGTGCCAGCAGCTCCGGGACAGGGATAATTGTCGGTAATGAGCAGTTCTTC.

The table lists this clone with a count of one. This sequence joins TRBV9 and TRBJ2-7, with TRBD2 as a possible D gene (5 bases). The germline CDR1 and CDR2 sequences are SGDLS and YYNGEE. V was clipped by 0 bases and J by 6 bases, with 13 bases between them. The CDR3 contains 14 residues. The CDR3: CASSVAGVEGEQYF. The CDR3 nucleotides read TGTGCCAGCAGCGTAGCTGGGGTTGAGGGCGAGCAGTACTTC.

The chain has TRBV5-5 and TRBJ2-1; 13 positions match TRBD2. CDR1 and CDR2 (germline): SGHKS, YYEKEE (reference sequence). The V and J ends lost 4 bases and 0 bases, in that order; junction bases with no gene match: 4. The CDR3 runs 17 residues. CDR3 residues: CASSRTSGSPSYNEQFF. The DNA of the CDR3 is TGTGCCAGCAGCCGGACTAGCGGGAGTCCCTCCTACAATGAGCAGTTCTTC.